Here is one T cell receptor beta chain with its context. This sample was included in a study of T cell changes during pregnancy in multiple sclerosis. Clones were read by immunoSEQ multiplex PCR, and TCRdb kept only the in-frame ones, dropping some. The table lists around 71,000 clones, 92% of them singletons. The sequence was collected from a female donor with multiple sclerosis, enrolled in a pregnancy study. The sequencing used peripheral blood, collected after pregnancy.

The CDR3, as DNA: TGTGCCAGCAGCCGGGGACAGCTCGATCAGCCCCAGCATTTT. This translates into CASSRGQLDQPQHF. V is TRBV5-6 and J is TRBJ1-5; 7 bases align to TRBD1. CDR1 is SGHDT and CDR2 is YYEEEE in the germline V gene. The CDR3 spans 14 residues. V dropped 4 bases and J dropped 5; count of bases not matched to a gene: 6. The variable domain in full, completed from reference TRBV5-6 and TRBJ1-5, reads DAGVTQSPTHLIKTRGQQVTLRCSPKSGHDTVSWYQQALGQGPQFIFQYYEEEERQRGNFPDRFSGHQFPNYSSELNVNALLLGDSALYLCASSRGQLDQPQHFGDGTRLSIL.